The 24 T cell receptor beta chains below come from one sample, sequenced in a study of immune evolution from preneoplasia to lung adenocarcinoma. The method was immunoSEQ multiplex PCR; TCRdb's version includes in-frame clones alone and lacks a portion of them. The data contain around 2,000 clones, 85% to 90% of them singletons. Material for sequencing was FFPE adjacent normal lung tissue. The receptor source for this set is a person aged 55-80 years with lung adenocarcinoma.

V usage is TRBV10-3 and J usage is TRBJ2-7; possibly TRBD1 for D (6 bases). The V end was cut by 4 bases, the J end by 6 bases, with 16 bases between. In germline, CDR1 is ENHRY, CDR2 SYGVKD. The CDR3 is 14 residues long. The CDR3 reads CAISAVQGSGEQYF. CDR3 nucleotides: TGTGCCATCAGTGCTGTACAGGGTAGTGGCGAGCAGTACTTC.

The gene calls are TRBV5-8 and TRBJ2-3; no firm D call. The germline CDR1 and CDR2 sequences are SGHTS and YDEGEE. V lost 2 bases and J 0 bases, leaving 10 bases between the germline ends. The CDR3 sequence is 15 residues long. CDR3 DNA: TGTGCCAGCAGCTTTGCTCTTCTAAGCACAGATACGCAGTATTTT. Translation gives CASSFALLSTDTQYF.

The chain uses TRBV7-9 and TRBJ2-1; D remains ambiguous. Trimming took 2 bases from V and 16 from J, leaving 9 bases between them. The CDR3 runs 10 residues. The germline V gene has CDR1 SEHNR and CDR2 FQNEAQ (reference sequence). This CDR3 is CASSLNSLFF. In DNA form, the CDR3 reads TGTGCCAGCAGCTTAAATTCCCTATTCTTC. Together with reference TRBV7-9 and TRBJ2-1, the CDR3 gives the full variable domain: DTGVSQNPRHKITKRGQNVTFRCDPISEHNRLYWYRQTLGQGPEFLTYFQNEAQLEKSRLLSDRFSAERPKGSFSTLEIQRTEQGDSAMYLCASSLNSLFFGPGTRLTVL.

CDR3 DNA sequence: TGTGCCAGCAGCTTAGAGACAGGGGCCTACAATGAGCAGTTCTTC. Its translation: CASSLETGAYNEQFF. V usage is TRBV7-8 and J usage is TRBJ2-1, with 8 bases lining up with TRBD1. Germline CDR1 SGHVS, CDR2 FQNEAQ. V lost 1 base, J lost 2 bases, and 1 base stayed unmatched. The CDR3 sequence is 15 residues long.

The chain combines TRBV4-2 with TRBJ2-7; TRBD2 aligns across 14 bases. V lost 0 bases and J lost 7; bases outside the gene matches: 5. CDR3 length: 16 residues. Germline values: CDR1 LGHNA, CDR2 YNFKEQ. The CDR3 sequence is CASSQEGLAGVWEQYF. The CDR3 nucleotides read TGTGCCAGCAGCCAAGAGGGACTAGCGGGAGTGTGGGAGCAGTACTTC.

The J gene is TRBJ2-7, the V gene TRBV29-1, with D perhaps matching TRBD1 (6 bases). The germline V gene has CDR1 SQVTM and CDR2 ANQGSEA. This CDR3 is 13 amino acids long. Trimming pared 5 bases from V and 0 bases from J, leaving 11 bases between. The DNA for the CDR3 is TGCAGCGTTCAGGGACAAAGCTCCTACGAGCAGTACTTC. Translated, it gives CSVQGQSSYEQYF.

In its sample, this clone was seen a few times. This chain links TRBV28 with TRBJ2-5; TRBD2 matches at 8 bases. Germline lookup yields CDR1 MDHEN and CDR2 SYDVKM. V dropped 3 bases and J dropped 5; count of bases not matched to a gene: 5. The CDR3 totals 14 residues. The CDR3 loop reads CASSFREGRETQYF. CDR3 DNA: TGTGCCAGCAGTTTCCGGGAGGGCCGGGAGACCCAGTACTTC.

This chain connects TRBV7-2 to TRBJ2-7; D unclear. There are 15 residues in the CDR3. V was trimmed by 5 bases and J by 0 bases, leaving 14 bases between them. In germline, CDR1 is SGHTA, CDR2 FQGNSA. This chain's CDR3 is CASSRRTQSSYEQYF. The DNA of the CDR3 is TGTGCCAGCAGCCGTCGGACCCAGAGCTCCTACGAGCAGTACTTC.

The gene calls are TRBV5-8 and TRBJ2-3, with D uncertain. Trimming took off 0 bases at V and 4 bases at J, with 12 bases between the two ends. Germline V lookup: CDR1 SGHTS, CDR2 YDEGEE. The CDR3 has 15 residues. The CDR3 loop is CASSLAPRPADTQYF. DNA for the CDR3: TGTGCCAGCAGCTTGGCCCCTCGTCCCGCAGATACGCAGTATTTT. The full variable domain, rest sourced from reference TRBV5-8 and TRBJ2-3, is EAGVTQSPTHLIKTRGQQATLRCSPISGHTSVYWYQQALGLGLQFLLWYDEGEERNRGNFPPRFSGRQFPNYSSELNVNALELEDSALYLCASSLAPRPADTQYFGPGTRLTVL.

The chain combines TRBV15 with TRBJ2-2; D gene uncertain. Trimming took 1 base from V and 6 from J, leaving 9 bases between them. CDR1 is LNHNV and CDR2 is YYDKDF in the germline V gene (reference sequence). CDR3 length: 14 amino acids. The chain's CDR3 is CATSRGSSPGELFF. In nucleotides, the CDR3 is TGTGCCACCAGCAGAGGGTCCTCTCCCGGGGAGCTGTTTTTT.

The rearrangement joins TRBV9 to TRBJ2-5; the D gene is possibly TRBD1 (5 bases). Deletions cut 5 bases from V and 3 bases from J, with 11 bases between. CDR1 SGDLS and CDR2 YYNGEE come from the germline V gene. CDR3 length: 13 amino acids. CDR3 DNA sequence: TGTGCCAGCAGTTCTCAGGGTGAAGAGACCCAGTACTTC. It translates to CASSSQGEETQYF.

The V call is TRBV15, the J call TRBJ1-1; no clear D gene. V lost 1 base, J lost 0 bases, and 12 bases lay in between. Germline V gene sequence: CDR1 LNHNV, CDR2 YYDKDF (reference sequence). This CDR3 is built from 16 residues. The CDR3 is CATSRGGRVLNTEAFF. CDR3 DNA: TGTGCCACCAGCAGAGGTGGAAGGGTCTTGAACACTGAAGCTTTCTTT.

The V gene is TRBV19, the J gene TRBJ1-1; D might be TRBD1 (6 bases). This CDR3 has 15 residues. From germline, CDR1 is LNHDA and CDR2 SQIVND (reference sequence). Trimming removed 5 bases at V and 0 bases at J, with 13 bases between. The CDR3 DNA sequence: TGTGCCAGTAGTTCCAGGGGCCCTATGAACACTGAAGCTTTCTTT. It encodes CASSSRGPMNTEAFF.

The chain employs TRBV19 and TRBJ2-1, with D perhaps being TRBD1 or TRBD2 (5 bases each). The CDR3 extends over 14 amino acids. The V gene lost 9 bases and the J gene lost 2 bases, with 14 bases spanning the gap. CDR1 is LNHDA, CDR2 SQIVND, per germline (reference sequence). CDR3 sequence reads: CASKPGPTYNEQFF. DNA for the CDR3: TGTGCCAGCAAACCGGGACCGACCTACAATGAGCAGTTCTTC.

The chain employs TRBV5-1 and TRBJ2-1, with D possibly matching TRBD2 (5 bases). The CDR3 has 15 amino acids. Trimming cost V 0 bases and J 2 bases, with 9 bases left between them. The germline V gene has CDR1 SGHRS and CDR2 YFSETQ. CDR3 loop: CASSLGGSTYNEQFF. The CDR3 nucleotides are TGCGCCAGCAGCTTGGGAGGGTCCACCTACAATGAGCAGTTCTTC.

The sample holds one count of this clone. V is TRBV5-1 and J is TRBJ2-7; 7 positions agree with TRBD1. The CDR3 has 15 amino acids. Germline V gene sequence: CDR1 SGHRS, CDR2 YFSETQ. J gave up 4 bases and V 0 bases, and 7 bases lay outside the gene matches. The CDR3 coding sequence is TGCGCCAGCAGCTTGGGACAGGGTGGTCTATACGAGCAGTACTTC. This gives the protein CASSLGQGGLYEQYF.

The genes are TRBV28 and TRBJ2-3; a possible D gene is TRBD2 (5 bases). Between the trimmed V and J ends, which lost 6 bases and 3 bases, there was a span of 13 bases. Germline loops: CDR1 MDHEN, CDR2 SYDVKM. This CDR3 has 14 amino acids. The CDR3 here is CASSRIRETDTQYF. The CDR3 nucleotides are TGTGCCAGCAGCCGCATAAGGGAGACAGATACGCAGTATTTT. Filled out from reference TRBV28 and TRBJ2-3, the complete variable domain reads DVKVTQSSRYLVKRTGEKVFLECVQDMDHENMFWYRQDPGLGLRLIYFSYDVKMKEKGDIPEGYSVSREKKERFSLILESASTNQTSMYLCASSRIRETDTQYFGPGTRLTVL.

The chain links TRBV27 to TRBJ1-6, with D unclear. Trimming took 4 bases from V and 2 from J, leaving 3 bases between them. This CDR3 is 13 amino acids long. In germline, CDR1 is MNHEY, CDR2 SMNVEV (reference sequence). The CDR3 DNA is TGTGCCAGCAGTTCCACCTATAATTCACCCCTCCACTTT. It codes for CASSSTYNSPLHF.

This clone was detected a few times. The chain couples TRBV10-3 to TRBJ1-2; D possibly corresponds to TRBD1 (6 bases). CDR3 length equals 13 residues. With 4 bases removed from V and 6 bases from J, the gap between germline ends came to 12 bases. Germline CDR1 and CDR2: ENHRY and SYGVKD. The CDR3: CAISVGGPDGYTF. CDR3 DNA sequence: TGTGCCATCAGTGTAGGGGGGCCCGATGGCTACACCTTC.

The rearrangement links TRBV9 to TRBJ2-5; no reliable D call. This CDR3 region has 13 residues. From germline, CDR1 is SGDLS and CDR2 YYNGEE. Trimming removed 1 base at V and 1 base at J, with 5 bases between. The CDR3 DNA follows: TGTGCCAGCAGCGTAAACCCCCAAGAGACCCAGTACTTC. Protein sequence: CASSVNPQETQYF.

The genes are TRBV5-6 and TRBJ2-7; possible D gene TRBD2, 5 bases. The CDR3 contains 13 residues. With 6 bases removed from V and 4 bases from J, the gap between germline ends came to 14 bases. Germline V CDR1 and CDR2: SGHDT, YYEEEE. The CDR3 nucleotides read TGTGCCAGCACATTTAGCGCCAGGTACGAGCAGTACTTC. It specifies CASTFSARYEQYF.

This clone was seen a single time. The chain links TRBV4-3 to TRBJ2-7; D call uncertain. CDR1 LGHNA and CDR2 YSLEER come from the germline V gene. This CDR3 comprises 15 residues. Trimming pared 0 bases from V and 0 bases from J, leaving 9 bases between. For the CDR3, the DNA is TGCGCCAGCAGCCAAGATCACGGAACCTCCTACGAGCAGTACTTC. As protein: CASSQDHGTSYEQYF.

This clone showed up just once. The chain is built from TRBV6-5 and TRBJ2-2; 13 positions match TRBD2. From germline, CDR1 is MNHEY and CDR2 SVGAGI. With 5 bases clipped from V and 6 bases from J, the junction kept 3 bases outside the gene matches. CDR3 length: 15 residues. The CDR3 nucleotides read TGTGCCAGCAGTCGACTAGCGGGAGGCGCCGGGGAGCTGTTTTTT. This sequence encodes CASSRLAGGAGELFF.

This clone came up a few times. The rearrangement joins TRBV7-2 to TRBJ2-1; TRBD1 agrees at 9 bases. Germline V lookup: CDR1 SGHTA, CDR2 FQGNSA. The CDR3 extends over 15 amino acids. V lost 5 bases to trimming and J lost 4 bases; unmatched junction nucleotides: 6. In nucleotides, the CDR3 is TGTGCCAGCAGCGCGGACAGGGGTTTTTACAATGAGCAGTTCTTC. It codes for CASSADRGFYNEQFF. The entire variable domain, with the rest obtained from reference TRBV7-2 and TRBJ2-1, is as follows: GAGVSQSPSNKVTEKGKDVELRCDPISGHTALYWYRQSLGQGLEFLIYFQGNSAPDKSGLPSDRFSAERTGGSVSTLTIQRTQQEDSAVYLCASSADRGFYNEQFFGPGTRLTVL.